These T cell receptor beta chains were read from a single sample in a study of blood T cells in healthy people across ages. Each CDR3 protein gets one entry after TCRdb re-called the 5' RACE reads with MiXCR. The repertoire holds roughly 1,700,000 distinct CDR3 sequences, with 28% as singletons. Specimen: blood. Receptors were obtained from a woman aged 25 to 45 in good health. Each CDR3 is given with its conserved first and last residue. The order of the fields is D gene, V gene, clone size, J gene, CDR3 DNA, CDR3 protein. The D gene is left open where the match is weak. Clone sizes are given selectively: once, few, many, or a class where the clone is expanded.

D: NA
V: TRBV28
size: NA
J: TRBJ2-2
DNA: TGTGCCAGCAGTTTAGAGGTCCCCGGGGAGCTGTTTTTT
CDR3: CASSLEVPGELFF

D: NA
V: TRBV30
size: NA
J: TRBJ1-2
DNA: TGTGCCTGGAGTGCGGGACAAAAAGGCTATGGCTACACCTTC
CDR3: CAWSAGQKGYGYTF

D: NA
V: TRBV6-1
size: many
J: TRBJ1-5
DNA: TGTGCCAGCAGTCTACAGAGCAATCAGCCCCAGCATTTT
CDR3: CASSLQSNQPQHF

D: NA
V: TRBV20-1
size: NA
J: TRBJ1-5
DNA: TGCAGTGCTAGAGGGTGGGGGGGTCAGCCCCAGCATTTT
CDR3: CSARGWGGQPQHF

D: NA
V: TRBV7-3
size: few
J: TRBJ2-5
DNA: TGTGCCAGCAGCTTAGGGGAAGTCGGGGGGCCGCAAGAGACCCAGTACTTC
CDR3: CASSLGEVGGPQETQYF

D: TRBD1
V: TRBV5-1
size: few
J: TRBJ1-6
DNA: TGCGCCAGCAGCTCCGGACAGGGGGATGGTTCACCCCTCCACTTT
CDR3: CASSSGQGDGSPLHF

D: TRBD2
V: TRBV28
size: NA
J: TRBJ2-4
DNA: TGTGCCGGCAGTTCGGCGATCGGCGGGGGGTTTGGCAAAAACATTCAGTACTTC
CDR3: CAGSSAIGGGFGKNIQYF

D: TRBD2
V: TRBV3-1
size: NA
J: TRBJ2-5
DNA: TGTGCCAGCAGCCCAAGCGGGGTGCAAGGGACCCAGTACTTC
CDR3: CASSPSGVQGTQYF

D: TRBD2
V: TRBV28
size: NA
J: TRBJ2-7
DNA: TGTGCCAGCAAAAGTCCAGCGGGGGGGACCTACGAGCAGTACTTC
CDR3: CASKSPAGGTYEQYF

D: TRBD1
V: TRBV9
size: many
J: TRBJ2-7
DNA: TGTGCCAGCAGCGGTACAGGGGGTAGATCCTCCGAGCAGTACTTC
CDR3: CASSGTGGRSSEQYF

D: NA
V: TRBV6-6
size: many
J: TRBJ1-1
DNA: TGTGCCAGCAGTTACCAGAACACTGAAGCTTTCTTT
CDR3: CASSYQNTEAFF

D: NA
V: TRBV6-2/TRBV6-3
size: NA
J: TRBJ1-5
DNA: TGTGCCAGCGGTTACACCGCCAAGCATAATCAGCCCCAGCATTTT
CDR3: CASGYTAKHNQPQHF

D: NA
V: TRBV20-1
size: NA
J: TRBJ1-1
DNA: TGCAGTGCTAGAGTGGGTTCCACTGAAGCTTTCTTT
CDR3: CSARVGSTEAFF

D: TRBD1
V: TRBV28
size: NA
J: TRBJ2-2
DNA: TGTGCCAGCATTTCAACAGGGGTCGGGGAGCGGTTTTTT
CDR3: CASISTGVGERFF

D: TRBD1
V: TRBV14
size: NA
J: TRBJ2-7
DNA: TGTGCCAGCAGCCGAGGGACAGGGGAGACCTACGAGCAGTACTTC
CDR3: CASSRGTGETYEQYF

D: TRBD2
V: TRBV27
size: NA
J: TRBJ2-5
DNA: TGTGCCAGCAGTTTACGGGGGAGGGTTGGTTTAGAGACCCAGTACTTC
CDR3: CASSLRGRVGLETQYF

D: TRBD2
V: TRBV5-1
size: NA
J: TRBJ2-3
DNA: TGCGCCAGCAGCTTGACTCCGGCGGGAGACACAGATACGCAGTATTTT
CDR3: CASSLTPAGDTDTQYF

D: NA
V: TRBV4-1
size: few
J: TRBJ2-2
DNA: TGCGCCAGCAGCCGAGGGGGTATATCGACCGGGGAGCTGTTTTTT
CDR3: CASSRGGISTGELFF

D: NA
V: TRBV21-1
size: NA
J: TRBJ2-3
DNA: TGTGCCAGCAGCATCCCGGGACAGGTTCTCACAGATACGCAGTATTTT
CDR3: CASSIPGQVLTDTQYF

D: NA
V: TRBV5-1
size: NA
J: TRBJ2-3
DNA: TGCGCCAGCACCGACGCGGACAGCCGCACAGATACGCAGTATTTT
CDR3: CASTDADSRTDTQYF

D: NA
V: TRBV24-1
size: NA
J: TRBJ2-3
DNA: TGTGCCACCAGTGACCCCGGGAGACTTAGTCAGTCAGATACGCAGTATTTT
CDR3: CATSDPGRLSQSDTQYF

D: NA
V: TRBV7-9
size: few
J: TRBJ2-7
DNA: TGTGCCAGCAGCCCATACAACATCATACAGGGACACGAGCAGTACTTC
CDR3: CASSPYNIIQGHEQYF

D: TRBD1
V: TRBV18
size: few
J: TRBJ2-7
DNA: TGTGCCAACTCAAAAGCTGGACAGGGGGCGGATGAGCAGTACTTC
CDR3: CANSKAGQGADEQYF

D: NA
V: TRBV14
size: many
J: TRBJ2-1
DNA: TGTGCCAGCAGGACATATACCGGGAGAATTAAATACAATGAGCAGTTCTTC
CDR3: CASRTYTGRIKYNEQFF

D: NA
V: TRBV10-3
size: many
J: TRBJ2-7
DNA: TGTGCCATCAGCCTTTTGGCGAGCTACGAGCAGTACTTC
CDR3: CAISLLASYEQYF

D: NA
V: TRBV10-2
size: NA
J: TRBJ1-2
DNA: TGCGCCAGCAGTGACGAGGGGAACGGCTACACCTTC
CDR3: CASSDEGNGYTF

D: NA
V: TRBV6-6
size: few
J: TRBJ2-1
DNA: TGTGCCAGCGGGTCCAGCGGACGGAGAAATGAGCAGTTCTTC
CDR3: CASGSSGRRNEQFF

D: TRBD1
V: TRBV7-2
size: NA
J: TRBJ2-1
DNA: TGTGCCAGCAGCTACACAGGGGTTTGGTCCTACAATGAGCAGTTCTTC
CDR3: CASSYTGVWSYNEQFF

D: NA
V: TRBV28
size: once
J: TRBJ2-7
DNA: TGTGCCAGCAGTTGGGTAGAGGCCCCCTACGAGCAGTACTTC
CDR3: CASSWVEAPYEQYF

D: NA
V: TRBV2
size: NA
J: TRBJ1-6
DNA: TGTGCCAGCAGTCCCTCGTGGGGGGCCAATAATTCACCCCTCCACTTT
CDR3: CASSPSWGANNSPLHF

D: NA
V: TRBV5-6
size: NA
J: TRBJ1-2
DNA: TGTGCCAGCAGCTTTTCCAGGTCCTATGGCTATGGCTACACCTTC
CDR3: CASSFSRSYGYGYTF

D: NA
V: TRBV28
size: many
J: TRBJ2-1
DNA: TGTGCCAGCAGGTCAGGACAGTTAAATGAGCAGTTCTTC
CDR3: CASRSGQLNEQFF

D: NA
V: TRBV5-1
size: NA
J: TRBJ1-1
DNA: TGCGCCAGCAGCTTCTTGGCAGGGAACCCTGAAGCTTTCTTT
CDR3: CASSFLAGNPEAFF

D: TRBD1
V: TRBV28
size: many
J: TRBJ2-7
DNA: TGTGCCAGCAGACCGACAGGGGCGATCGCCTACGAGCAGTACTTC
CDR3: CASRPTGAIAYEQYF

D: NA
V: TRBV7-2
size: NA
J: TRBJ2-6
DNA: TGTGCCAGCAGCTTGCCAAGGGACACCCCTGGGGCCAACGTCCTGACTTTC
CDR3: CASSLPRDTPGANVLTF

D: TRBD2
V: TRBV7-2
size: NA
J: TRBJ2-4
DNA: TGTGCCAGCCAAGGACTAGCGGGAGGCAATGAGCAGTACTTC
CDR3: CASQGLAGGNEQYF

D: NA
V: TRBV5-1
size: NA
J: TRBJ2-7
DNA: TGCGCCAGCAGCCAGATTCGGGGGGCGCGGTACGAGCAGTACTTC
CDR3: CASSQIRGARYEQYF

D: NA
V: TRBV6-6
size: NA
J: TRBJ2-1
DNA: TGTGCCAGCTCGACGGGACGTACTAATGAGCAGTTCTTC
CDR3: CASSTGRTNEQFF

D: NA
V: TRBV11-2
size: many
J: TRBJ2-5
DNA: TGTGCCAGCAGCGTGGACCGGGCGGAGACCCAGTACTTC
CDR3: CASSVDRAETQYF

D: NA
V: TRBV20-1
size: NA
J: TRBJ2-3
DNA: TGCAGTGCTAGCGGGGTAAGGCTTACTAGCACAGATACGCAGTATTTT
CDR3: CSASGVRLTSTDTQYF

D: NA
V: TRBV27
size: few
J: TRBJ2-5
DNA: TGTGCCAGCAGCTTCACGGCGGGGACCCAGTACTTC
CDR3: CASSFTAGTQYF

D: NA
V: TRBV3-1
size: few
J: TRBJ1-6
DNA: TGTGCCAGCAGCCTCCGGCCCAATTCACCCCTCCACTTT
CDR3: CASSLRPNSPLHF

D: TRBD1
V: TRBV7-2
size: many
J: TRBJ2-7
DNA: TGTGCCAGCAGCTCACAGGGGTTTTCCTACGAGCAGTACTTC
CDR3: CASSSQGFSYEQYF

D: NA
V: TRBV12-3/TRBV12-4
size: few
J: TRBJ2-1
DNA: TGTGCCAGCAGTCACGACCGGTCAGGACTTCAGTTCTTC
CDR3: CASSHDRSGLQFF

D: NA
V: TRBV20-1
size: many
J: TRBJ2-7
DNA: TGCAGTGCTAGTATAGGGTCCTCCTACGAGCAGTACTTC
CDR3: CSASIGSSYEQYF

D: TRBD1
V: TRBV7-3
size: few
J: TRBJ1-2
DNA: TGTGCCAGCAGCTTAACAGGCGGGACAGGGAAGGGCTATGGCTACACCTTC
CDR3: CASSLTGGTGKGYGYTF

D: TRBD2
V: TRBV2
size: NA
J: TRBJ2-3
DNA: TGTGCCAGCAGTGAGGGACTAGCGGGGGCGCACACAGATACGCAGTATTTT
CDR3: CASSEGLAGAHTDTQYF

D: NA
V: TRBV4-1
size: NA
J: TRBJ2-1
DNA: TGCGCCAGCAGCCAAGATAGGACCCTCGTATTTGAGCAGTTCTTC
CDR3: CASSQDRTLVFEQFF

D: NA
V: TRBV5-1
size: few
J: TRBJ2-7
DNA: TGCGCCAGCACCCCATTTTTACAGGGTTCCGAGCAGTACTTC
CDR3: CASTPFLQGSEQYF

D: TRBD2
V: TRBV29-1
size: few
J: TRBJ2-3
DNA: TGCAGCGTTAGGGGTAGCGGGGGGCCCTATACGCAGTATTTT
CDR3: CSVRGSGGPYTQYF

D: TRBD1
V: TRBV7-9
size: NA
J: TRBJ2-3
DNA: TGTGCCAGCAGCACCAGGGGGAGCGGCACAGATACGCAGTATTTT
CDR3: CASSTRGSGTDTQYF

D: NA
V: TRBV12-3/TRBV12-4
size: NA
J: TRBJ2-7
DNA: TGTGCCAGCAGTTTAGGTGGGGGATTACCCTACGAGCAGTACTTC
CDR3: CASSLGGGLPYEQYF

D: NA
V: TRBV12-3/TRBV12-4
size: NA
J: TRBJ2-4
DNA: TGTGCCAGCAGTGCTGGCGGCTCAGCCTACAATGAGCAGTACTTC
CDR3: CASSAGGSAYNEQYF

D: NA
V: TRBV14
size: NA
J: TRBJ2-7
DNA: TGTGCCAGCAGCCGCTTGAGGGGCTGCGAGCAGTACTTC
CDR3: CASSRLRGCEQYF

D: NA
V: TRBV12-3/TRBV12-4
size: NA
J: TRBJ2-7
DNA: TGTGCCAGCAGTTTAGAGGCCGGGCTAGTCGACGAGCAGTACTTC
CDR3: CASSLEAGLVDEQYF

D: NA
V: TRBV18
size: NA
J: TRBJ1-4
DNA: TGTGCCAGCTCACCCAAACCACTGGGGGAAAAACTGTTTTTT
CDR3: CASSPKPLGEKLFF

D: TRBD1
V: TRBV20-1
size: many
J: TRBJ2-5
DNA: TGCAGTGCTCATCGGACAGGGCCCCAAGAGACCCAGTACTTC
CDR3: CSAHRTGPQETQYF